One and the same sample provided the 10 T cell receptor beta chains below, sequenced in a study of beta chain features in type 1 diabetes (dated by TCRdb to between 2018 and 2020). The library came from the immunoSEQ multiplex PCR assay. The High Capacity cDNA Reverse Transcription Kit was used to reverse transcribe all of the isolated RNA, meaning that expressed TCRB transcripts were what got sequenced. TCRdb mirrors the immuneACCESS table, restricted to in-frame sequences. Some clones are absent from its copies; in checked studies, under half trace to an unresolved V gene, and the reason for the others is unknown. Here the sample has 400,000 to 500,000 clones; around 13% occur a single time. The top ten constitute roughly 0.033% of the sample. Sequences were obtained from naive CD4+ T cells from blood. Interpreted using the paper, the cell subset or site label stands for: true naive CD4+ T cells. These receptors all stem from a man aged 25 to 40 in good health.

This clone turned up a few times. V and J are TRBV7-2 and TRBJ2-1; D not resolved. This CDR3 region has 13 residues. In germline, CDR1 is SGHTA, CDR2 FQGNSA. V was shortened by 5 bases and J by 6 bases, with 11 bases between the two germline ends. CDR3 region: CASSPPFSNEQFF. The CDR3 DNA is TGTGCCAGCAGCCCCCCCTTTAGCAATGAGCAGTTCTTC.

J is TRBJ1-1 and V is TRBV29-1, with TRBD1 matching over 7 bases. The ends lost 6 bases at V and 3 bases at J; junction bases unmatched: 7. The CDR3 covers 13 residues. Germline assignment: CDR1 SQVTM and CDR2 ANQGSEA. This chain's CDR3 is CSVNTGQYTEAFF. CDR3 nucleotide sequence: TGCAGCGTCAACACGGGACAGTACACTGAAGCTTTCTTT.

The sample holds a few counts of this clone. V gene TRBV5-6 combines with J gene TRBJ2-2, with unresolved D. V dropped 4 bases and J dropped 6 bases, with 10 bases sitting between them. The CDR3 runs to 13 residues. Germline V gives CDR1 SGHDT, CDR2 YYEEEE. This CDR3 reads CASSRDPAGELFF. The CDR3 DNA reads as TGTGCCAGCAGCCGAGACCCCGCCGGGGAGCTGTTTTTT.

The rearrangement joins TRBV10-3 to TRBJ1-1; D ambiguous. CDR1 ENHRY and CDR2 SYGVKD come from the germline V gene. This CDR3 contains 14 residues. V was clipped by 6 bases and J by 3 bases, with 14 bases between them. CDR3 sequence (DNA): TGTGCCATCAGAAATCCAGATGGGTACACTGAAGCTTTCTTT. Its protein product is CAIRNPDGYTEAFF.

This sequence joins TRBV7-2 and TRBJ2-3, with D possibly being TRBD2 (5 bases). The V and J ends lost 4 bases and 0 bases respectively, with 14 bases between them. Germline-derived CDR1 and CDR2 are SGHTA and FQGNSA. The CDR3 is 16 residues long. CDR3 DNA: TGTGCCAGCAGCTCTTACTCTGGCGGGAGCACAGATACGCAGTATTTT. Protein product: CASSSYSGGSTDTQYF.

The J gene is TRBJ2-2, the V gene TRBV6-5; D is ambiguous. The CDR3 is 15 residues long. CDR1 MNHEY and CDR2 SVGAGI come from the germline V gene. Trimming cost V 2 bases and J 0 bases, with 7 bases left between them. CDR3 DNA sequence: TGTGCCAGCAGTTACGCCACAGCGAACACCGGGGAGCTGTTTTTT. Translating gives CASSYATANTGELFF.

The gene calls are TRBV5-4 and TRBJ2-7; the match to TRBD2 covers 8 bases. V gave up 4 bases and J gave up 1 base; unmatched junction bases: 10. Germline CDR1 SGHNT, CDR2 YYREEE (reference sequence). This CDR3 spans 16 amino acids. The chain's CDR3 is CASSLQAGEVSYEQYV. As DNA, the CDR3 is TGTGCCAGCAGCCTCCAAGCGGGAGAGGTGTCCTACGAGCAGTACGTC.

This chain uses TRBV7-9 with TRBJ2-5, with a tentative D call TRBD1 (5 bases). The germline V gene has CDR1 SEHNR and CDR2 FQNEAQ (reference sequence). V was shortened by 2 bases and J by 5 bases, with 21 bases between the two germline ends. There are 17 residues in the CDR3. CDR3 nucleotide sequence: TGTGCCAGCAGCTTACTTGGGGCAGGGCGGCTCAGGGAGACCCAGTACTTC. The encoded protein is CASSLLGAGRLRETQYF.

This clone was counted a few times. The gene calls are TRBV4-3 and TRBJ1-6; unclear D gene. The CDR3 is 17 residues long. Germline values: CDR1 LGHNA, CDR2 YSLEER. V lost 3 bases, J lost 1 base, and 13 bases lay in between. The CDR3 loop is CASSHPPGESYNSPLHF. Here the CDR3 DNA reads TGCGCCAGCAGCCACCCTCCCGGGGAGTCCTATAATTCACCCCTCCACTTT.

On this clone: Mismatch with germline at one junction end may stem from a read error. This chain uses TRBV20-1 with TRBJ2-1; D remains unclear. The germline gives CDR1 DFQATT, CDR2 SNEGSKA (reference sequence). The CDR3 is 11 residues long. The DNA of the CDR3 is TGCAGTGCTTCCTCCGACAATGAGCAGTTCTTC. Translated, it gives CSASSDNEQFF.